These 17 T cell receptor beta chains came from one sample sequenced in a study of cytomegalovirus exposure and HLA in healthy donors. 13 Jbeta primers and 60 Vbeta primers were used for the PCR. The data were produced by immunoSEQ multiplex PCR, yet TCRdb's version contains in-frame clones alone and is incomplete. The table has around 210,000 clones, around 77% seen once. What was sequenced was PBMCs. All receptors derive from a woman in her 30s in good health and CMV-seronegative.

J is TRBJ1-6 and V is TRBV2; D might be TRBD1 (5 bases). The V end was cut by 2 bases, the J end by 7 bases, with 12 bases between. CDR3 length: 15 residues. Germline values: CDR1 SNHLY, CDR2 FYNNEI. Here the CDR3 reads CASSEWGGPNSPLHF. CDR3 DNA sequence: TGTGCCAGCAGTGAATGGGGGGGACCCAATTCACCCCTCCACTTT.

This clone appeared a single time. This sequence joins TRBV5-4 and TRBJ2-3; possible D gene TRBD1, 6 bases. CDR1 and CDR2 (germline): SGHNT, YYREEE (reference sequence). With 3 bases removed from V and 10 bases from J, the gap between germline ends came to 12 bases. CDR3 length equals 12 residues. CDR3 DNA sequence: TGTGCCAGCAGCTCTGGACAGTCGTCGCAGTATTTT. Translation: CASSSGQSSQYF.

The genes are TRBV29-1 and TRBJ1-5; 7 bases are shared with TRBD1. Germline values: CDR1 SQVTM, CDR2 ANQGSEA. The CDR3 extends over 11 amino acids. The V segment lost 7 bases and the J segment 4 bases; nucleotides outside the gene matches: 1. This chain's CDR3 is CSAGQNQPQHF. CDR3 in DNA: TGCAGCGCGGGACAGAATCAGCCCCAGCATTTT.

The chain has TRBV30 and TRBJ1-1; D unresolved. Trimming left V 5 bases short and J 4 bases short, with 11 bases between. This CDR3 has 12 residues. Germline lookup yields CDR1 GTSNPN and CDR2 SVGIG (reference sequence). CDR3 sequence (DNA): TGTGCCTGGGACCAGGTCGGCACTGAAGCTTTCTTT. Its protein product is CAWDQVGTEAFF.

The chain links TRBV14 to TRBJ1-1; the D gene is possibly TRBD1 (5 bases). The CDR3 runs to 15 residues. From germline, CDR1 is SGHDN and CDR2 FVKESK. V gave up 4 bases and J gave up 4 bases, with 16 bases separating them. The CDR3 protein is CASSPIWAGPTEAFF. CDR3 DNA sequence: TGTGCCAGCAGCCCGATTTGGGCAGGGCCCACTGAAGCTTTCTTT.

The chain employs TRBV10-3 and TRBJ2-1; D not certain. The CDR3 consists of 16 residues. CDR1 and CDR2 from the germline V gene are ENHRY and SYGVKD. Trimming removed 0 bases from V and 9 bases from J, with 18 bases in between. The CDR3 sequence: CAISESKAQRSGEQFF. The CDR3 nucleotides are TGTGCCATCAGTGAGTCGAAGGCCCAGAGGTCGGGTGAGCAGTTCTTC.

The rearrangement links TRBV30 to TRBJ1-2; no clear D. The CDR3 runs 12 residues. From germline, CDR1 is GTSNPN and CDR2 SVGIG (reference sequence). Trimming cost V 1 base and J 3 bases, with 6 bases left between them. CDR3 residues: CAWSARDYGYTF. In DNA, the CDR3 is TGTGCCTGGAGTGCCCGAGACTATGGCTACACCTTC.

This chain links TRBV5-4 with TRBJ1-6; 9 nucleotides match TRBD1. V was pared by 5 bases and J by 4 bases, with 10 bases of the junction left unmatched. Germline CDR1 and CDR2: SGHNT and YYREEE (reference sequence). The CDR3 covers 17 residues. Written as DNA, the CDR3 is TGTGCCAGCAGTCCGGGACAGGGAGGGTTTTATAATTCACCCCTCCACTTT. It specifies CASSPGQGGFYNSPLHF.

The V and J genes are TRBV4-2 and TRBJ2-2; D gene unclear. The V gene lost 3 bases and the J gene lost 2 bases, with 7 bases spanning the gap. In germline, CDR1 is LGHNA, CDR2 YNFKEQ. The CDR3 runs 14 residues. CDR3 in DNA: TGTGCCAGCAGCCAGTATACTAACACCGGGGAGCTGTTTTTT. The encoded protein is CASSQYTNTGELFF.

Notes on this clone: Other nucleotide sequences in the sample specify the same CDR3. The chain is built from TRBV5-1 and TRBJ2-5; 8 bases match TRBD1. The CDR3 runs 14 residues. V shed 0 bases, J shed 5 bases, and the junction held 3 bases outside the gene matches. CDR1 SGHRS and CDR2 YFSETQ come from the germline V gene. CDR3 in amino acids: CASSLAGGRETQYF. The CDR3 nucleotides read TGCGCCAGCAGCTTGGCAGGGGGCCGGGAGACCCAGTACTTC.

The CDR3 loop is CASTLNGQGKGYTQYF. In DNA, the CDR3 is TGTGCCAGCACCCTTAACGGGCAGGGGAAGGGATATACGCAGTATTTT. This chain joins TRBV27 and TRBJ2-3, with D tentatively TRBD1 (6 bases). V shed 7 bases and J shed 7 bases, with 24 bases lying between them. In germline, CDR1 is MNHEY, CDR2 SMNVEV (reference sequence). CDR3 length: 16 amino acids.

The chain links TRBV7-2 to TRBJ2-1; D might be TRBD1 (6 bases). The CDR3 spans 16 residues. V was trimmed by 0 bases and J by 4 bases, leaving 13 bases between them. Germline loops: CDR1 SGHTA, CDR2 FQGNSA. CDR3 sequence: CASSLAGWTAYNEQFF. The CDR3 DNA follows: TGTGCCAGCAGCTTAGCAGGCTGGACAGCTTACAATGAGCAGTTCTTC.

The chain has TRBV6-5 and TRBJ1-1; TRBD1 is a possible D gene (6 bases). CDR1 and CDR2 from the germline V gene are MNHEY and SVGAGI. Trimming took 8 bases from V and 2 from J, leaving 15 bases between them. This CDR3 spans 14 amino acids. CDR3: CASLASTGNTEAFF. The CDR3 nucleotides are TGTGCCAGCCTTGCCTCGACAGGTAACACTGAAGCTTTCTTT.

This chain joins TRBV30 and TRBJ1-2; weak D call: TRBD1 (6 bases). The CDR3 sequence is 13 residues long. V was cut by 6 bases and J by 5 bases, with 16 bases left in between. Per germline, CDR1 GTSNPN and CDR2 SVGIG (reference sequence). DNA for the CDR3: TGTGCCTGCGGGACACAAATTTTTTATGGCTACACCTTC. This codes for CACGTQIFYGYTF.

In DNA form, the CDR3 reads TGTGCCAGCAGTCCCGTCCGGGACAGGGCCGTCCGCGAGCAGTACTTC. This codes for CASSPVRDRAVREQYF. The chain couples TRBV6-6 to TRBJ2-7, with TRBD1 matching over 9 bases. The V segment lost 5 bases and the J segment 6 bases; nucleotides outside the gene matches: 14. Germline loops: CDR1 MNHNY, CDR2 SVGAGI (reference sequence). The CDR3 has 16 residues.

This clone appeared once. The rearrangement links TRBV18 to TRBJ1-5; D is uncertain. The ends were cut back, 5 bases at V and 5 bases at J, with 10 bases in the middle. This CDR3 is 13 amino acids long. CDR1 is KGHSH, CDR2 LQKENI, per germline. CDR3 region: CASSSRGDQPQHF. The CDR3, as DNA: TGTGCCAGCTCATCACGGGGAGATCAGCCCCAGCATTTT.

The chain carries TRBV5-1 and TRBJ2-7; 7 nucleotides agree with TRBD1. Per germline, CDR1 SGHRS and CDR2 YFSETQ. V lost 3 bases, J lost 1 base, and 7 bases stayed unmatched. This CDR3 comprises 15 residues. For the CDR3, the DNA is TGCGCCAGCAGCTCACAGGGGTTGGGTTCCTACGAGCAGTACTTC. Residues: CASSSQGLGSYEQYF.